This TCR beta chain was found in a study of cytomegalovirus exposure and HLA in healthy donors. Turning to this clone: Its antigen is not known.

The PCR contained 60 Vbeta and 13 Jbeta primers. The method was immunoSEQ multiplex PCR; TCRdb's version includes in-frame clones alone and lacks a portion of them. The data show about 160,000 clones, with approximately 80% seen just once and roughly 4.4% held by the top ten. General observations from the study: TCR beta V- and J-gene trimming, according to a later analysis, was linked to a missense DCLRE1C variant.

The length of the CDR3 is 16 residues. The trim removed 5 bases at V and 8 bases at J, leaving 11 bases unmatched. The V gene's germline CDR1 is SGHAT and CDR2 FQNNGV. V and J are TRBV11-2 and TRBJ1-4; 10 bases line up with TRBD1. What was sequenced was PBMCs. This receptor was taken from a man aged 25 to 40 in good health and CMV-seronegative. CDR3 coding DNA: TGTGCCAGCAGCCCCAGGACAGGGGGAGCAAGGGAAAAACTGTTTTTT. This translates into CASSPRTGGAREKLFF.